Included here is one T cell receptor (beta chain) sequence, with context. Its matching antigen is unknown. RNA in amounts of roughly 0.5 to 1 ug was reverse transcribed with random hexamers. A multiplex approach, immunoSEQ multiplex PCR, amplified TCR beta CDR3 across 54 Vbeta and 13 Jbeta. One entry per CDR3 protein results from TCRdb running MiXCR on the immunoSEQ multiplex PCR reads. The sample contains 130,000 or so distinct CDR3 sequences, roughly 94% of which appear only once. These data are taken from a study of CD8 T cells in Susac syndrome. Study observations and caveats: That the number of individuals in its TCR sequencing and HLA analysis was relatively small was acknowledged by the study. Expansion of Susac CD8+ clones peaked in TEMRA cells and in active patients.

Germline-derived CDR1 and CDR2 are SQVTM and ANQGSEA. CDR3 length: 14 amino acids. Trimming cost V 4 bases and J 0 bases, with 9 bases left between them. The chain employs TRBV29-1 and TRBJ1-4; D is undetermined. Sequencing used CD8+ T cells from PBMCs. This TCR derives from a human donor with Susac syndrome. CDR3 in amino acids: CSVGTSTTNEKLFF. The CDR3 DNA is TGCAGCGTTGGGACCAGCACAACTAATGAAAAACTGTTTTTT.